This T cell receptor beta chain came from a study of CXCR3-negative and CXCR3-positive naive CD8 T cells. Study conclusions and caveats: Naive cells, whether CXCR3-negative or CXCR3-positive, had similar TRBV-TRBJ usage, while memory cells differed. Across naive subsets, surface CD5 expression was comparable, and TCR strength was inferred from properties of the TRB CDR3. Hydrophobicity of TRB CDR3s was greater in CXCR3-positive naive cells than in CXCR3-negative naive cells. The study found comparably high diversity in both naive subsets and much lower diversity in memory CD8+ cells.

Triplicate sorts of 300,000 cells per CD8+ subset. Through 5' RACE with UMI labels, the TRB cDNA libraries were prepared. Using the 5' RACE reads, TCRdb records one entry per CDR3 protein without DNA. The specimen's table records some 120,000 distinct CDR3 sequences. The CDR3 runs 16 residues. As regards this clonotype: Its antigen is not known.

Source material: naive CXCR3+ CD8+ T cells from blood. The subset here: CD45RO-CCR7+CD27+CD95- naive CD8+ T cells expressing CXCR3 (TNR3+). This TCR came from a human donor in good health. Some clones in this sample may be carry-over from other donors' samples. The chain carries TRBV12-3 or TRBV12-4 and TRBJ1-2; TCRdb designates TRBD1, a call that cannot be tested without DNA. The CDR3 sequence: CASSLAARGPNYGYTF.